This T cell receptor beta chain originates from a study of memory CD4+ T cells and cytomegalovirus serostatus. Note on this clone: What it recognizes is unknown.

Single viable CD3+CD4+CD8-CD45RO+ cells were sorted as the memory CD4+ T cells. Donors' CMV status reflects serum IgG against pp150, pp28, p38, p52. After thawing, CD4+ T cells were positively selected. Points from the study as a whole: The CMV-associated TCR signature appears largely within the CD4+ memory repertoire.

TCRdb's copy holds only in-frame clones and misses some; the assay was immunoSEQ multiplex PCR. Of 60,000 to 75,000 clones listed, 80% are singletons. The CDR3 contains 12 residues. Trimming removed 2 bases from V and 1 base from J, with 2 bases in between. CDR1 and CDR2 from the germline V gene are KGHSH and LQKENI. This clonotype was obtained from an adult in good health and CMV-seronegative. Some clones in this sample may be carry-over from other donors' samples. This sequence joins TRBV18 and TRBJ2-5, with unresolved D. The sequencing sample was made of memory CD4+ T cells from blood. The CDR3 region has the DNA TGTGCCAGCTCACCATCCCAAGAGACCCAGTACTTC. This translates into CASSPSQETQYF.